The source of this T cell receptor beta chain is a study of CD8+ T cells in alopecia areata. Whole-study findings and limits: It was lesional scalp, especially alopecia totalis/universalis, that showed higher clonality than normal scalp.

A word on this clone: The antigen is not known.

The germline gives CDR1 KGHSH, CDR2 LQKENI. V lost 2 bases to trimming and J lost 5 bases, with 7 bases between them. CDR3 size: 12 residues. As the sequencing template, cDNA was produced by extracting RNA and reverse transcribing it. Here immunoSEQ multiplex PCR was the method, and the copy in TCRdb shows in-frame clones only, minus some. The data contain over 200,000 clones, about 60% of them seen just once; the ten biggest clones take up approximately 0.45%. This chain connects TRBV18 to TRBJ2-7; no clear D gene. Sequenced material: CD4+ T cells sorted from blood, taken at week 0. This receptor was taken from a human donor with alopecia areata. DNA of the CDR3: TGTGCCAGCTCACCAGTAGCCGACGAGCAGTACTTC. Its protein is CASSPVADEQYF.